This T cell receptor (beta chain) was recorded in a study of cytomegalovirus exposure and HLA in healthy donors. About the research overall: According to later analysis, the same platform produced the approximately 120 validation and 666 first-cohort repertoires. Study-level findings and limits: According to a later analysis, TCR clusters from the first cohort tended to co-occur in the approximately 130 validation repertoires. Rare TCR sequences predominated, though certain public TCRs were found in many donors.

The assay was immunoSEQ multiplex PCR, and TCRdb's table has in-frame clones only and misses some. This table has 250,000 to 300,000 clones, 80% to 90% appearing once. V lost 4 bases and J 3 bases, leaving 12 bases between the germline ends. The CDR3 runs to 14 residues. Germline V lookup: CDR1 SGHTA, CDR2 FQGTGA. Details on this clone: Its antigen is not identified.

The donors were part of the validation cohort, which consisted of over a hundred subjects and was separate from the first cohort of about 650 subjects. Sequencing was done on a sample of PBMCs. The V and J genes are TRBV7-3 and TRBJ2-5; D is unresolved. The source of this sequence is a woman aged 18-29 years in good health and CMV-seronegative. The CDR3 coding sequence is TGTGCCAGCAGCTCGGGTGGAGATAAAGAGACCCAGTACTTC. Residues: CASSSGGDKETQYF.